These T cell receptor beta chains were read from a single sample in a study of blood T cell repertoires in COVID-19. TCRdb's table, derived via immunoSEQ multiplex PCR, lists solely in-frame clones and lacks some. In the table there are more than 300,000 clones, around nine tenths of which are singletons. Source material: PBMCs or T cells enriched from blood (not recorded which). The receptors here all came from a woman aged 18-29 years who had recovered from COVID-19. Both conserved end residues are part of each CDR3. Each record gives: V gene, J gene, clone size, D gene, CDR3 length, CDR3 DNA, CDR3 protein. A D gene is named only where the DNA matches it firmly. Rows may omit the clone size; those that give it use once, few, many or a size class.

v_gene: TRBV9
j_gene: TRBJ1-5
abundance: .
d_gene: .
len: 15
CDR3nt: TGTGCCAGCAGCGCCACAGACGGGGGCAATCAGCCCCAGCATTTT
CDR3aa: CASSATDGGNQPQHF

v_gene: TRBV6-1
j_gene: TRBJ1-5
abundance: .
d_gene: .
len: 16
CDR3nt: TGTGCCAGCAGTGAAGTGGGGCAGCCCCTAATCACGGCCCAGCATTTT
CDR3aa: CASSEVGQPLITAQHF

v_gene: TRBV15
j_gene: TRBJ2-2
abundance: .
d_gene: .
len: 16
CDR3nt: TGTGCCACCAGCAGAGATCAGGCAGGAAATACCGGGGAGCTGTTTTTT
CDR3aa: CATSRDQAGNTGELFF

v_gene: TRBV12-5
j_gene: TRBJ2-3
abundance: .
d_gene: TRBD2
len: 16
CDR3nt: TGTGCTAGTGGTTTAGGGCTAGCGGGAAGCACAGATACGCAGTATTTT
CDR3aa: CASGLGLAGSTDTQYF

v_gene: TRBV5-4
j_gene: TRBJ1-2
abundance: .
d_gene: .
len: 17
CDR3nt: TGTGCCAGCAGCGTTTGGAGGTACGGGGGGCTGGACTATGGCTACACCTTC
CDR3aa: CASSVWRYGGLDYGYTF

v_gene: TRBV6-4
j_gene: TRBJ2-1
abundance: .
d_gene: TRBD2
len: 16
CDR3nt: TGTGCCAGCAGTGTCAGACTAGCGGGGCAATACAATGAGCAGTTCTTC
CDR3aa: CASSVRLAGQYNEQFF

v_gene: TRBV2
j_gene: TRBJ1-2
abundance: .
d_gene: .
len: 14
CDR3nt: TGTGCCAGCAGTGAACACAGGCTGAACTATGGCTACACCTTC
CDR3aa: CASSEHRLNYGYTF

v_gene: TRBV30
j_gene: TRBJ1-1
abundance: once
d_gene: .
len: 13
CDR3nt: TGTGCCTGGAGTGAGGGGAGGGATACTGAAGCTTTCTTT
CDR3aa: CAWSEGRDTEAFF

v_gene: TRBV7-6
j_gene: TRBJ1-6
abundance: .
d_gene: TRBD1
len: 17
CDR3nt: TGTGCCAGCAGCTCTGTCCCCAGGGGGTTTGGTAATTCACCCCTCCACTTT
CDR3aa: CASSSVPRGFGNSPLHF

v_gene: TRBV5-1
j_gene: TRBJ2-2
abundance: few
d_gene: .
len: 13
CDR3nt: TGCGCCAGCAGCGTCAGGGGAACCGGGGAGCTGTTTTTT
CDR3aa: CASSVRGTGELFF

v_gene: TRBV5-1
j_gene: TRBJ2-3
abundance: .
d_gene: TRBD1
len: 15
CDR3nt: TGCGCCAGCAGCTTCCGGGACAGGGGTACAGATACGCAGTATTTT
CDR3aa: CASSFRDRGTDTQYF

v_gene: TRBV7-9
j_gene: TRBJ2-5
abundance: .
d_gene: .
len: 16
CDR3nt: TGTGCCAGCAGCTTAGGGCCACAGGGCGAAAAAGAGACCCAGTACTTC
CDR3aa: CASSLGPQGEKETQYF

v_gene: TRBV30
j_gene: TRBJ1-1
abundance: .
d_gene: .
len: 13
CDR3nt: TGTGCCTGGAGTCTCGGGGTGAACACTGAAGCTTTCTTT
CDR3aa: CAWSLGVNTEAFF

v_gene: TRBV7-2
j_gene: TRBJ1-6
abundance: .
d_gene: TRBD1
len: 14
CDR3nt: TGTGCCAGCAGCGCACGACAGGGGAACTCACCCCTCCACTTT
CDR3aa: CASSARQGNSPLHF

v_gene: TRBV5-1
j_gene: TRBJ1-4
abundance: .
d_gene: TRBD1
len: 15
CDR3nt: TGCGCCAGCAGCCAGAGGACAGGGGGCTTTGAAAAACTGTTTTTT
CDR3aa: CASSQRTGGFEKLFF

v_gene: TRBV5-1
j_gene: TRBJ1-1
abundance: .
d_gene: .
len: 14
CDR3nt: TGCGCCAGCAGCCACGCCGGACCGGGGGCTGAAGCTTTCTTT
CDR3aa: CASSHAGPGAEAFF

v_gene: TRBV24-1
j_gene: TRBJ1-3
abundance: .
d_gene: TRBD1
len: 16
CDR3nt: TGTGCCACCAGTGATACAGGGGCCGAAGCTGGAAACACCATATATTTT
CDR3aa: CATSDTGAEAGNTIYF

v_gene: TRBV24-1
j_gene: TRBJ2-5
abundance: .
d_gene: TRBD2
len: 15
CDR3nt: TGTGCCACCAGTGGGATTAGCGGGGGGCAAGAGACCCAGTACTTC
CDR3aa: CATSGISGGQETQYF

v_gene: TRBV19
j_gene: TRBJ1-3
abundance: .
d_gene: TRBD1
len: 16
CDR3nt: TGTGCCAGTAGTCTTCGGGACAGTTACTCTGGAAACACCATATATTTT
CDR3aa: CASSLRDSYSGNTIYF

v_gene: TRBV6-5
j_gene: TRBJ1-3
abundance: .
d_gene: .
len: 15
CDR3nt: TGTGCCAGCAGGGCACCAGGGTCTCGTGGAAACACCATATATTTT
CDR3aa: CASRAPGSRGNTIYF

v_gene: TRBV30
j_gene: TRBJ1-1
abundance: .
d_gene: TRBD1
len: 14
CDR3nt: TGTGCCTGGAGTATGGGACAGGGAAGCACTGAAGCTTTCTTT
CDR3aa: CAWSMGQGSTEAFF

v_gene: TRBV11-2
j_gene: TRBJ2-1
abundance: .
d_gene: TRBD1
len: 16
CDR3nt: TGTGCCAGCAGCTTGAGGATTTGGACAGGGGAAGTTGAGCAGTTCTTC
CDR3aa: CASSLRIWTGEVEQFF

v_gene: TRBV30
j_gene: TRBJ1-4
abundance: .
d_gene: .
len: 14
CDR3nt: TGTGCCTGGGGCAGGGCAACCGTTAATGAAAAACTGTTTTTT
CDR3aa: CAWGRATVNEKLFF

v_gene: TRBV12-3/TRBV12-4
j_gene: TRBJ2-3
abundance: .
d_gene: TRBD2
len: 13
CDR3nt: TGTGCCAGCAGTAAGGCAGCGGGGGGTACGCAGTATTTT
CDR3aa: CASSKAAGGTQYF

v_gene: TRBV6-7
j_gene: TRBJ1-3
abundance: .
d_gene: .
len: 11
CDR3nt: TGTGCCAGCAGCCCCCAGAACACCATATATTTT
CDR3aa: CASSPQNTIYF

v_gene: TRBV28
j_gene: TRBJ1-2
abundance: .
d_gene: .
len: 14
CDR3nt: TGTGCCAGCACCGAGACAGGCCGATTCTATGGCTACACCTTC
CDR3aa: CASTETGRFYGYTF

v_gene: TRBV19
j_gene: TRBJ2-7
abundance: .
d_gene: TRBD1
len: 14
CDR3nt: TGTGCCAGCAAGCTGGGACAGGGGTCCTACGAGCAGTACTTC
CDR3aa: CASKLGQGSYEQYF

v_gene: TRBV6-5
j_gene: TRBJ1-1
abundance: .
d_gene: TRBD1
len: 15
CDR3nt: TGTGCCAGCAGGGGTATGACAGGGTTGGAGACTGAAGCTTTCTTT
CDR3aa: CASRGMTGLETEAFF

v_gene: TRBV10-3
j_gene: TRBJ2-7
abundance: .
d_gene: .
len: 14
CDR3nt: TGTGCCGCCCGGCGGCGGAACCTAACCCACGAGCAGTACTTC
CDR3aa: CAARRRNLTHEQYF

v_gene: TRBV5-6
j_gene: TRBJ2-5
abundance: once
d_gene: TRBD2
len: 17
CDR3nt: TGTGCCAGCAGCTTTACGGTCCGGGGGGGCAGCCAAGAGACCCAGTACTTC
CDR3aa: CASSFTVRGGSQETQYF

v_gene: TRBV2
j_gene: TRBJ2-7
abundance: .
d_gene: .
len: 13
CDR3nt: TGTGCCAGCAGTTTGAGTAGCTCCTACGAGCAGTACTTC
CDR3aa: CASSLSSSYEQYF

v_gene: TRBV3-1/TRBV3-2
j_gene: TRBJ1-2
abundance: .
d_gene: TRBD1
len: 17
CDR3nt: TGTGCCAGCAGCCGAGGCGGACAGGCTTGGAATAACTATGGCTACACCTTC
CDR3aa: CASSRGGQAWNNYGYTF

v_gene: TRBV18
j_gene: TRBJ2-7
abundance: .
d_gene: TRBD1
len: 14
CDR3nt: TGTGCCAGCTCCCTCCGGACAGGGGGCCACGAGCAGTACTTC
CDR3aa: CASSLRTGGHEQYF

v_gene: TRBV5-4
j_gene: TRBJ2-7
abundance: .
d_gene: .
len: 14
CDR3nt: TGTGCCAGCAGCCCGCGAGGCGGTTACTACGAGCAGTACTTC
CDR3aa: CASSPRGGYYEQYF

v_gene: TRBV7-9
j_gene: TRBJ2-7
abundance: .
d_gene: .
len: 12
CDR3nt: TGTGCCAGCAGCCCAGGAGGCTACGAGCAGTACTTC
CDR3aa: CASSPGGYEQYF

v_gene: TRBV7-2
j_gene: TRBJ2-7
abundance: .
d_gene: TRBD1
len: 14
CDR3nt: TGTGCCAGCAGCTTAGGACAGGGGGCCAACGAGCAGTACTTC
CDR3aa: CASSLGQGANEQYF

v_gene: TRBV4-2
j_gene: TRBJ2-7
abundance: .
d_gene: TRBD2
len: 15
CDR3nt: TGTGCCAGCAGCCAAGTAAGCGGGGGCCCCCACGAGCAGTACTTC
CDR3aa: CASSQVSGGPHEQYF

v_gene: TRBV5-4
j_gene: TRBJ1-2
abundance: .
d_gene: .
len: 14
CDR3nt: TGTGCCAGCAGCTTGGTGACACAGAACTATGGCTACACCTTC
CDR3aa: CASSLVTQNYGYTF

v_gene: TRBV18
j_gene: TRBJ2-5
abundance: .
d_gene: TRBD1
len: 14
CDR3nt: TGTGCCAGCTCACCTAGGACAGGGCAAGAGACCCAGTACTTC
CDR3aa: CASSPRTGQETQYF

v_gene: TRBV6-2/TRBV6-3
j_gene: TRBJ2-7
abundance: .
d_gene: TRBD2
len: 14
CDR3nt: TGTGCCAGCAGTTACGAAGCGGGGGGGTCCGAGCAGTACTTC
CDR3aa: CASSYEAGGSEQYF

v_gene: TRBV30
j_gene: TRBJ1-1
abundance: .
d_gene: .
len: 13
CDR3nt: TGTGCCTGGGATACAGGGAAGAACACTGAAGCTTTCTTT
CDR3aa: CAWDTGKNTEAFF

v_gene: TRBV3-1/TRBV3-2
j_gene: TRBJ1-3
abundance: .
d_gene: TRBD1
len: 15
CDR3nt: TGTGCCAGCAGCTGGGGAGACAGGGGGCGCAACACCATATATTTT
CDR3aa: CASSWGDRGRNTIYF

v_gene: TRBV6-5
j_gene: TRBJ1-5
abundance: .
d_gene: .
len: 14
CDR3nt: TGTGCCAGCAGTCCCCTTCCCACAGGGTGGCCCCAGCATTTT
CDR3aa: CASSPLPTGWPQHF

v_gene: TRBV6-1
j_gene: TRBJ2-7
abundance: .
d_gene: .
len: 14
CDR3nt: TGTGCCAGCAGTGAACTCAGGTCTACCTACGAGCAGTACTTC
CDR3aa: CASSELRSTYEQYF

v_gene: TRBV4-1
j_gene: TRBJ2-3
abundance: .
d_gene: .
len: 17
CDR3nt: TGCGCCAGCAGCCAAGATAATCTGCTGGGGGGGCCGGATACGCAGTATTTT
CDR3aa: CASSQDNLLGGPDTQYF

v_gene: TRBV27
j_gene: TRBJ1-4
abundance: .
d_gene: TRBD1
len: 18
CDR3nt: TGTGCCAGCAGTTCCTCCGGGACAGGGCAGGGGGTAGGTGAAAAACTGTTTTTT
CDR3aa: CASSSSGTGQGVGEKLFF

v_gene: TRBV28
j_gene: TRBJ1-2
abundance: .
d_gene: .
len: 12
CDR3nt: TGTGCCAGCAGCCCTAGTATCTATGGCTACACCTTC
CDR3aa: CASSPSIYGYTF

v_gene: TRBV7-6
j_gene: TRBJ1-3
abundance: .
d_gene: .
len: 15
CDR3nt: TGTGCCAGCAGCTCCTACAGAGAAGCTGGAAACACCATATATTTT
CDR3aa: CASSSYREAGNTIYF

v_gene: TRBV7-9
j_gene: TRBJ1-2
abundance: .
d_gene: .
len: 14
CDR3nt: TGTGCCAGCAGCTCCCTGACTACTAACTATGGCTACACCTTC
CDR3aa: CASSSLTTNYGYTF

v_gene: TRBV20-1
j_gene: TRBJ1-1
abundance: once
d_gene: .
len: 11
CDR3nt: TGCAGTGCTAGCCCTACAGGCCTGGGTTTCTTT
CDR3aa: CSASPTGLGFF

v_gene: TRBV12-3/TRBV12-4
j_gene: TRBJ2-1
abundance: .
d_gene: .
len: 12
CDR3nt: TGTGCCAGCAGTTTCTTTCTTAGTGAGCAGTTCTTC
CDR3aa: CASSFFLSEQFF

v_gene: TRBV21-1
j_gene: TRBJ1-1
abundance: .
d_gene: .
len: 13
CDR3nt: TGTGCCAGCAGCAACCACAAGAACACTGAAGCTTTCTTT
CDR3aa: CASSNHKNTEAFF

v_gene: TRBV14
j_gene: TRBJ1-2
abundance: .
d_gene: .
len: 13
CDR3nt: TGTGCCAGCAGCCTAGTTCCGGAGGGGGGCTACACCTTC
CDR3aa: CASSLVPEGGYTF